Included here is one T cell receptor beta chain sequence, with context. The PCR had 60 Vbeta and 13 Jbeta primers. Libraries were prepared by immunoSEQ multiplex PCR; TCRdb keeps only in-frame clonotypes and omits some of them. The table shows 75,000 to 95,000 clones, with about three quarters occurring only once. The entry originates in a study of cytomegalovirus exposure and HLA in healthy donors. V lost 8 bases, J lost 0 bases, and 11 bases lay in between. The germline V gene has CDR1 GTSNPN and CDR2 SVGIG (reference sequence). The CDR3 consists of 13 residues. This clonotype was sampled from a woman aged 40 to 55 in good health and CMV-seropositive. V gene TRBV30 combines with J gene TRBJ1-5, with D perhaps matching TRBD1 (5 bases). Sequencing used PBMCs. CDR3 in DNA: TGTGCCGGGGCCCCCGATAGCAATCAGCCCCAGCATTTT. Protein product: CAGAPDSNQPQHF.